The TCR beta chain under discussion was sequenced for a study of T-cell reconstitution after alpha-beta-depleted transplantation in children. This CDR3 is 13 amino acids long. Germline values: CDR1 DFQATT, CDR2 SNEGSKA (reference sequence). Unique molecular identifiers were incorporated during preparation of the TCRbeta library. One entry per CDR3 protein, called by TCRdb with MiXCR from the PCR reads. This table has about 610,000 distinct CDR3 sequences, roughly a tenth appearing once. The V call is TRBV20-1, the J call TRBJ2-1, with TRBD2 identical over 9 bases. The TCR comes from a human donor who donated a stem cell graft to a child with acute myeloid leukemia. The sequenced sample was PBMCs from the stem cell graft donor, obtained from the stem cell graft. The CDR3 sequence is CTNPAAGGNEQFF. The CDR3 DNA is TGCACTAACCCCGCGGCGGGGGGGAATGAGCAGTTCTTC.